Listed below are T cell receptor beta chains from one sample, sequenced in a study of CD8+ T cells in alopecia areata. The protocol was immunoSEQ multiplex PCR, while the TCRdb copy is restricted to in-frame clones and leaves out a portion. The table lists 130,000 to 150,000 clones, 87% of them singletons. Sequenced material: CD8+ T cells sorted from blood, taken at week 0. All receptors derive from a human donor with alopecia areata. The CDR3 runs from the conserved cysteine through the conserved F or W. Each record gives: CDR3 length, D gene, V gene, clone size, J gene, CDR3 protein, CDR3 DNA. D genes are given only for firm matches. Clone sizes are given selectively: once, few, many, or a class where the clone is expanded.

>14|.|TRBV5-1|once|TRBJ2-7
CASSLEGLSYEQYF
TGCGCCAGCAGCTTGGAAGGCTTATCATACGAGCAGTACTTC
>13|TRBD1|TRBV28|.|TRBJ2-7
CASSSGQSYEQYF
TGTGCCAGCAGTTCGGGACAGTCCTACGAGCAGTACTTC
>12|.|TRBV29-1|.|TRBJ2-7
CSVESGKNEQYF
TGCAGCGTTGAGTCGGGGAAAAACGAGCAGTACTTC
>12|.|TRBV7-9|.|TRBJ2-1
CASSRAGNEQFF
TGTGCCAGCAGCAGAGCGGGCAATGAGCAGTTCTTC
>14|.|TRBV7-8|.|TRBJ2-7
CASSASLGPLEQYF
TGTGCCAGCAGCGCTAGCCTTGGGCCCCTCGAGCAGTACTTC
>13|.|TRBV6-5|.|TRBJ2-7
CASSYVYGDEQYF
TGTGCCAGCAGTTACGTATATGGGGACGAGCAGTACTTC
>18|.|TRBV11-1|.|TRBJ2-1
CASSLGGGARGSYNEQFF
TGTGCCAGCAGCTTAGGGGGTGGGGCAAGGGGCTCCTACAATGAGCAGTTCTTC
>16|TRBD1|TRBV9|.|TRBJ2-7
CASSDRPGQETYEQYF
TGTGCCAGCAGCGACCGACCGGGACAGGAGACCTACGAGCAGTACTTC
>15|.|TRBV6-6|.|TRBJ1-5
CASSYDLTGNQPQHF
TGTGCCAGCAGTTACGATCTGACGGGAAACCAGCCCCAGCATTTT
>15|.|TRBV9|.|TRBJ2-7
CASSVGPGEDYEQYF
TGTGCCAGCAGCGTAGGGCCAGGGGAAGACTACGAGCAGTACTTC
>10|.|TRBV7-9|.|TRBJ1-3
CASSFQPGPF
TGTGCCAGCAGCTTCCAACCCGGACCTTTT
>17|.|TRBV4-1|.|TRBJ1-5
CASSQEGEGYSNQPQHF
TGCGCCAGCAGCCAAGAGGGTGAGGGATATAGCAATCAGCCCCAGCATTTT
>13|TRBD1|TRBV2|.|TRBJ2-7
CASKWQGAGEQYF
TGTGCCAGCAAGTGGCAGGGGGCCGGCGAGCAGTACTTC
>14|TRBD2|TRBV18|.|TRBJ2-1
CASSGTSGGGEQFF
TGTGCCAGCTCCGGGACTAGCGGAGGGGGTGAGCAGTTCTTC
>13|.|TRBV10-3|.|TRBJ2-7
CASSYSLTGDNHF
TGTGCCAGCAGTTACTCGTTAACGGGAGACAACCACTTC
>15|.|TRBV5-4|once|TRBJ1-1
CASSLEAGVNTEAFF
TGTGCCAGCAGCTTGGAGGCCGGTGTGAACACTGAAGCTTTCTTT
>15|TRBD2|TRBV5-4|few|TRBJ2-5
CASSLAGGHGETQYF
TGTGCCAGCAGCTTAGCGGGAGGGCACGGCGAGACCCAGTACTTC
>15|.|TRBV29-1|.|TRBJ2-7
CSVEVVGRAAYEQYF
TGCAGCGTTGAAGTGGTCGGTAGGGCAGCCTACGAGCAGTACTTC
>13|TRBD1|TRBV6-6|once|TRBJ2-2
CASSRTGAGELFF
TGTGCCAGCAGTAGGACAGGGGCCGGGGAGCTGTTTTTT
>13|.|TRBV7-9|.|TRBJ2-5
CASTPSREETQYF
TGTGCCAGCACCCCAAGCAGGGAGGAGACCCAGTACTTC
>13|.|TRBV4-1|few|TRBJ2-5
CASSQRSFETQYF
TGCGCCAGCAGCCAGAGGTCTTTTGAGACCCAGTACTTC
>14|.|TRBV7-6|once|TRBJ1-2
CASSSDTGSYGYTF
TGTGCCAGCAGCTCCGACACAGGATCATATGGCTACACCTTC
>14|.|TRBV6-1|.|TRBJ1-1
CASSEVQGSSEAFF
TGTGCCAGCAGTGAGGTGCAGGGATCCTCTGAAGCTTTCTTT
>14|TRBD1|TRBV6-1|.|TRBJ2-5
CASLTGQGRETQYF
TGTGCCAGCTTGACGGGACAGGGCCGAGAGACCCAGTACTTC
>14|TRBD2|TRBV27|.|TRBJ2-7
CASSLGFSGREQYF
TGTGCCAGCAGTTTAGGGTTCAGCGGGAGGGAGCAGTACTTC
>11|.|TRBV29-1|once|TRBJ2-4
CSVTGRNIQYF
TGCAGCGTGACGGGGAGAAACATTCAGTACTTC
>14|.|TRBV9|.|TRBJ2-7
CASSVDNRAYEQYF
TGTGCCAGCAGCGTAGACAACAGGGCATACGAGCAGTACTTC
>13|.|TRBV7-6|.|TRBJ2-1
CASSAESFDEQFF
TGTGCCAGCAGCGCAGAAAGTTTCGATGAGCAGTTCTTC